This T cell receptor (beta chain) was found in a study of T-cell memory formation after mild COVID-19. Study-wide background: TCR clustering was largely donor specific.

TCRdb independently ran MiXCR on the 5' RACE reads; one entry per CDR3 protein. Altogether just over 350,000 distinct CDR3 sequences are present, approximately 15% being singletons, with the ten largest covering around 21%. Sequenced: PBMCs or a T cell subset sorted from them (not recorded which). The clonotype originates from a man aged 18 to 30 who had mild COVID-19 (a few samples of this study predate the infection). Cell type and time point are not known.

In DNA form, the CDR3 reads TGCGCCAGCAGCGAGACAGGGTGGTACGAGCAGTACTTC. Amino acids: CASSETGWYEQYF. The chain uses TRBV5-1 and TRBJ2-7; the match to TRBD1 covers 7 bases. The germline CDR1 and CDR2 sequences are SGHRS and YFSETQ. V gave up 4 bases and J gave up 4 bases; unmatched junction bases: 5. CDR3 length: 13 amino acids. Full variable domain (rest looked up from reference TRBV5-1 and TRBJ2-7): KAGVTQTPRYLIKTRGQQVTLSCSPISGHRSVSWYQQTPGQGLQFLFEYFSETQRNKGNFPGRFSGRQFSNSRSEMNVSTLELGDSALYLCASSETGWYEQYFGPGTRLTVT.